A selection of T cell receptor beta chains follows, all from one sample in a study of spatial heterogeneity in lung cancer. TCRdb analysed the 5' RACE reads with MiXCR anew, one entry per CDR3 protein. The sample includes 20,000 to 25,000 distinct CDR3 sequences, under 5.5% of them seen just once. This specimen consisted of PBMCs, obtained at surgery. These receptors all come from a male donor with early-stage non-small cell lung cancer. The CDR3 runs from the conserved cysteine through the conserved F or W. A D gene is named only where the DNA matches it firmly. A row's size may be missing; if present it is once, few, many or a size class.

clone_size	j_call	d_call	v_call	cdr3_nt	cdr3_aa
many	TRBJ2-2	.	TRBV5-6	TGTGCCAGCAACAGGGTTTCCACCGGGGAGCTGTTTTTT	CASNRVSTGELFF
many	TRBJ2-7	.	TRBV5-6	TGTGCCAGCAGCTTGGAGGGTGAAGTCGAAGAGCAGTACTTC	CASSLEGEVEEQYF
many	TRBJ2-6	.	TRBV25-1	TGTGCCAGCAGCTTCGGCGGGGTTGGGGCCAACGTCCTGACTTTC	CASSFGGVGANVLTF
medium-sized	TRBJ2-7	.	TRBV28	TGTGCCAGCAGTTTGGAGGACTACGAGCAGTACTTC	CASSLEDYEQYF
many	TRBJ2-1	.	TRBV6-5	TGTGCCAGCAGCCCTACCTGGAGCCGAATTGAGCAGTTCTTC	CASSPTWSRIEQFF
.	TRBJ2-2	TRBD2	TRBV19	TGTGCCAGTAGTAGACTAGCGGGAGGCACCGGGGAGCTGTTTTTT	CASSRLAGGTGELFF
medium-sized	TRBJ2-1	.	TRBV7-3	TGTGCCAGCAGCTTAACGACGGGGCCATACAATGAGCAGTTCTTC	CASSLTTGPYNEQFF
many	TRBJ2-1	TRBD2	TRBV2	TGTGCCAGCAGAGCACCGGGACTAGCGGGAGAAGTGAAGTGTTTC	CASRAPGLAGEVKCF
many	TRBJ2-7	TRBD1	TRBV4-2	TGTGCCAGCAGCCAAAGGATTCGACAGGGGAGCCTATCGGGAAGCTACGAGCAGTACTTC	CASSQRIRQGSLSGSYEQYF
few	TRBJ2-1	TRBD2	TRBV5-1	TGCGCCAGCAGCATACTTGGGACTAGCGGGCCCTACAATGAGCAGTTCTTC	CASSILGTSGPYNEQFF
.	TRBJ2-2	TRBD1	TRBV7-3	TGTGCCAGCAGCTTTGGGACAGGGACCGGGGAGCTGTTTTTT	CASSFGTGTGELFF
many	TRBJ2-7	TRBD1	TRBV20-1	TGCAGTGCTAGAGTGCCGGGACAGGGCTATTACGAGCAGTACTTC	CSARVPGQGYYEQYF
many	TRBJ2-7	TRBD2	TRBV2	TGTGCCAGCACCGGAGGCGGGGGATCCTACGAGCAGTACTTC	CASTGGGGSYEQYF
.	TRBJ2-1	TRBD2	TRBV7-3	TGTGCCAGCAGTATCGCTAGCGGCTACAATGAGCAGTTCTTC	CASSIASGYNEQFF
few	TRBJ2-5	.	TRBV5-6	TGTGCCAGCAGCTGGGGGGAAGAGACCCAGTACTTC	CASSWGEETQYF
many	TRBJ1-2	.	TRBV18	TGTGCCAGCTCACTGTCCGAGGGGCACTTTCGCTACACCTTC	CASSLSEGHFRYTF
many	TRBJ2-1	TRBD2	TRBV30	TGTGCCTGGAGTGTCGGGACTAGTTCATCTGAGCAGTTCTTC	CAWSVGTSSSEQFF
many	TRBJ2-5	.	TRBV6-1	TGTGCCAGCAGTGAAGCGGGGGAGACCCAGTACTTC	CASSEAGETQYF
many	TRBJ2-5	.	TRBV2	TGTGCCAGCAGTCTCCAGGGGATTGGAGAGACCCAGTACTTC	CASSLQGIGETQYF
many	TRBJ1-5	.	TRBV20-1	TGCAGTGCTGCTTTAATTGGACAGCAATATATGCCCCAGCATTTT	CSAALIGQQYMPQHF
many	TRBJ2-3	.	TRBV4-2	TGTGCCAGCAGCCAAGCCGGGAGTGGCGCAGATACGCAGTATTTT	CASSQAGSGADTQYF
many	TRBJ2-2	TRBD2	TRBV20-1	TGCAGTGCTAGAGATTACCGGGAGGGCCTAAGCGGGGAGCTGTTTTTT	CSARDYREGLSGELFF
many	TRBJ1-3	.	TRBV12-3/TRBV12-4	TGTGCCAGCAGTTCCCCCCCGAATGGAAACACCATATATTTT	CASSSPPNGNTIYF
many	TRBJ1-1	.	TRBV19	TGTGCCAGTAGTATGAGGCCGACGAACACTGAAGCTTTCTTT	CASSMRPTNTEAFF
few	TRBJ1-2	.	TRBV12-3/TRBV12-4	TGTGCCAGCAGTTTGAGGGGTAGGGATGGCTACACCTTC	CASSLRGRDGYTF
many	TRBJ2-1	TRBD2	TRBV28	TGTGCCAGCAGCCCTCTAGCGGATGCTTACAATGAGCAGTTCTTC	CASSPLADAYNEQFF
many	TRBJ2-5	TRBD1	TRBV5-1	TGCGCCAGCAGCTTTCTCTCGGGGACAGGAGAGACCCAGTACTTC	CASSFLSGTGETQYF
many	TRBJ1-1	TRBD1	TRBV19	TGTGCCAGTAGTATAGGCAGGGGGGCGAGCACTGAAGCTTTCTTT	CASSIGRGASTEAFF
.	TRBJ1-2	.	TRBV7-2	TGTGCCAGCAGCTATCCCGCGGTCTCTGGCTACACCTTC	CASSYPAVSGYTF
many	TRBJ2-7	.	TRBV5-1	TGCGCCAGCAGCTTGAGGACCTGGGACGAGCAGTACTTC	CASSLRTWDEQYF
.	TRBJ2-7	.	TRBV6-2/TRBV6-3	TGTGCCAGCAGTTACGGCACAGGACCCTACGAGCAGTACTTC	CASSYGTGPYEQYF
many	TRBJ1-4	.	TRBV2	TGTGCCAGCAAGAATGAAAAACTGTTTTTT	CASKNEKLFF